This T cell receptor beta chain was captured by sequencing in a study of identical twins. The V end lost 1 base, the J end lost 3 bases, and 14 bases lay between the germline ends. The CDR3 is 16 residues long. In germline, CDR1 is SGHRS, CDR2 YFSETQ. TCRdb re-derived calls from the 5' RACE reads in MiXCR, one entry per CDR3 protein. This sample has fewer than 350,000 distinct CDR3 sequences; approximately 8.5% occur once, and the top ten carry approximately 2.1%. This clonotype was detected a few times. The same data also went into a second study, on yellow fever vaccine responses in identical twins.

This TCR was sampled from a woman aged 18-29 years in good health. The sample was memory (CD45RO+) T cells sorted from blood. This chain links TRBV5-1 with TRBJ1-3; D is perhaps TRBD1 (6 bases). CDR3 coding DNA: TGCGCCAGCAGCTTGACTTCAGTACAGGGTGGAAACACCATATATTTT. Amino acids: CASSLTSVQGGNTIYF.